This T cell receptor beta chain was obtained from a study of CD8+CD57+ T cells in acquired aplastic anemia. Overall study context: Mean DNA quantity obtained from sorted CD4+ and CD8+ cells was 2.5 to 4 ug.

Genomic DNA served as template for TCR beta VDJ and CDR3 profiling. One entry per CDR3 protein results from TCRdb running MiXCR on the reads. The repertoire has under 250,000 distinct CDR3 sequences, about 37% of them found once; the top ten carry more than 0.95%. This clonotype has only one observation. The V gene lost 4 bases and the J gene lost 1 base, with 14 bases spanning the gap. CDR1 and CDR2 (germline): MNHEY, SVGEGT. The CDR3 is 15 amino acids. This chain joins TRBV6-2 or TRBV6-3 and TRBJ2-7; D gene ambiguous. Sequences were obtained from sorted CD4+, CD8+, or CD8+CD57+ T cells (not recorded which) from PBMCs. The TCR sequence derives from a human donor in good health, serving as a control. The CDR3 loop is CASSFQSGPSYEQYF. The CDR3 DNA is TGTGCCAGCAGTTTTCAATCAGGACCATCCTACGAGCAGTACTTC.